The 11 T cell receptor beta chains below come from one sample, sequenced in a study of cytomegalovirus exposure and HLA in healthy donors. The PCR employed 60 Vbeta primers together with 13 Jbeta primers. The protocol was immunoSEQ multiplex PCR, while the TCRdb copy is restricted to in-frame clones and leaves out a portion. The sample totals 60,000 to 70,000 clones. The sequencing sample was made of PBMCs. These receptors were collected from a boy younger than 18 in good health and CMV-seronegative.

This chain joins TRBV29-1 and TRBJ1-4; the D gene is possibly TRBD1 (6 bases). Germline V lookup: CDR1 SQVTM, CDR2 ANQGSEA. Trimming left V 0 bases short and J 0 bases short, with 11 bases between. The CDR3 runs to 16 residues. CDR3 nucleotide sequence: TGCAGCGTTGAAGATGACAGGCGAGCAACTAATGAAAAACTGTTTTTT. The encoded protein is CSVEDDRRATNEKLFF.

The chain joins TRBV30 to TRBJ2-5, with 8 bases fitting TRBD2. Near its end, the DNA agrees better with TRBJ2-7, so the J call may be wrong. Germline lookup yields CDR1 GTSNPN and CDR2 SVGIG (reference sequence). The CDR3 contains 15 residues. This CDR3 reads CAWSVRGGRGYEQYF. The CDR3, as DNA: TGTGCCTGGAGTGTACGGGGGGGAAGAGGCTACGAGCAGTACTTC.

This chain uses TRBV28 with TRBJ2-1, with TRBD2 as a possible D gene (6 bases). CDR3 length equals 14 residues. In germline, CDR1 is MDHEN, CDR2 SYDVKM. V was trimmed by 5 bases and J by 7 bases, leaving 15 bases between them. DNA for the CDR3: TGTGCCAGCAGTCTCGTTTTCGGGAGAAATGAGCAGTTCTTC. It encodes CASSLVFGRNEQFF.

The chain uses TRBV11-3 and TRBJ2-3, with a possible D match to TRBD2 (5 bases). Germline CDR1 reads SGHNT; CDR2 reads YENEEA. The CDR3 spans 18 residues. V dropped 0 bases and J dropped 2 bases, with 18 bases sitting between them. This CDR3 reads CASSLDQGGAKITDTQYF. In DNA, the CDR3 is TGTGCCAGCAGCTTAGATCAAGGAGGAGCTAAGATCACAGATACGCAGTATTTT.

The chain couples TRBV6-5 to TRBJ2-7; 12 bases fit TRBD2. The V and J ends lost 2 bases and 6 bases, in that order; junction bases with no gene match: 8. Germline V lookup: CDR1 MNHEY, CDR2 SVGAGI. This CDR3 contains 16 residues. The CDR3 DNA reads TGTGCCAGCAGTTACGAGGTTCCGGGACTAGCGGGCGAGCAGTACTTC. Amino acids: CASSYEVPGLAGEQYF.

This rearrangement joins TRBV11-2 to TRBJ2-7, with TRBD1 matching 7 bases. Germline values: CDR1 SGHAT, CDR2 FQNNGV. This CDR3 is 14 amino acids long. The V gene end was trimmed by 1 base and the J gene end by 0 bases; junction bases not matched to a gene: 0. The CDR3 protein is CASSLGTGSYEQYF. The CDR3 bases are TGTGCCAGCAGCTTAGGGACAGGCTCCTACGAGCAGTACTTC.

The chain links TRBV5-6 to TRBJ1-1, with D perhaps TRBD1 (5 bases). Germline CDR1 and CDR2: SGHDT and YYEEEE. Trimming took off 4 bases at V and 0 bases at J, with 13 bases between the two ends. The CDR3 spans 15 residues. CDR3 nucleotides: TGTGCCAGCAGCCCTGGACACTCGTTGAACACTGAAGCTTTCTTT. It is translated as CASSPGHSLNTEAFF.

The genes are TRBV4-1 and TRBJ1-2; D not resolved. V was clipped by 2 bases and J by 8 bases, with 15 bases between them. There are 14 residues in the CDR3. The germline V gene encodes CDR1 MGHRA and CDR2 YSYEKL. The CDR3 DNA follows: TGCGCCAGCAGCCAAACGCCGGGAGTGCAAGGCTACACCTTC. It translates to CASSQTPGVQGYTF.

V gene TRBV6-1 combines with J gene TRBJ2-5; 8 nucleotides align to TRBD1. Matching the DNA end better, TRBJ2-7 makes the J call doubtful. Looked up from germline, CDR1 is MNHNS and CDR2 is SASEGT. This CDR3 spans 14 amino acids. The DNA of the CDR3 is TGTGCCAGCACCCTCGAGACAGGGGTCTACGAGCAGTACTTC. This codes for CASTLETGVYEQYF.

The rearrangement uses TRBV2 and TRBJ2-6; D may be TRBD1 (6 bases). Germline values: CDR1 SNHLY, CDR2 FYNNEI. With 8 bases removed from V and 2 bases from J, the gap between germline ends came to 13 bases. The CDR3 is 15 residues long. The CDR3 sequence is CASESQGAGANVLTF. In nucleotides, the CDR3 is TGTGCCAGCGAATCACAGGGAGCTGGGGCCAACGTCCTGACTTTC.

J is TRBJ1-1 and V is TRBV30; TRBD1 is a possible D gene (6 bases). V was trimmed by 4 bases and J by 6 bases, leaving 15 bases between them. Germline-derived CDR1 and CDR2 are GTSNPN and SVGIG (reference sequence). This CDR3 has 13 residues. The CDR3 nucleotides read TGTGCCTGGAAGCGGGGGGCGCGTCCTGAAGCTTTCTTT. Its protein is CAWKRGARPEAFF.